The 21 T cell receptor beta chains below come from one sample, sequenced in a study of CD4 T cells in relation to SARS-CoV-2 and coronaviruses. These receptors have no known antigen. Libraries were prepared by immunoSEQ multiplex PCR; TCRdb keeps only in-frame clonotypes and omits some of them. The sample lists 35,000 to 45,000 clones; approximately 83% were seen once. The sequenced material came from naive CD4+ T cells from PBMCs, cultured in vitro. Sample subset: naive CD4+ T cells isolated by negative enrichment. The source is an adult with COVID-19.

V and J are TRBV5-4 and TRBJ2-1, with D maybe TRBD1 (5 bases). CDR3 size: 15 residues. CDR1 and CDR2 (germline): SGHNT, YYREEE (reference sequence). V shed 9 bases and J shed 1 base, with 17 bases lying between them. As DNA, the CDR3 is TGTGCCACCGGTCGCTCAGGACAATCCTACAATGAGCAGTTCTTC. Protein: CATGRSGQSYNEQFF.

The J gene is TRBJ2-7, the V gene TRBV14; D not certain. The CDR3 loop spans 12 amino acids. Looked up from germline, CDR1 is SGHDN and CDR2 is FVKESK. Trimming cost V 0 bases and J 2 bases, with 2 bases left between them. CDR3 coding DNA: TGTGCCAGCAGCCAAGACCCCTACGAGCAGTACTTC. Amino acids: CASSQDPYEQYF.

The V and J genes are TRBV29-1 and TRBJ2-1, with 12 bases lining up with TRBD1. The CDR3 extends over 13 amino acids. From germline, CDR1 is SQVTM and CDR2 ANQGSEA. Losses at the gene ends were 3 bases for V and 8 bases for J; bases not matched to a gene: 2. CDR3 nucleotides: TGCAGCGTTGATGGGACAGGGGGCTATGAGCAGTTCTTC. Its translation: CSVDGTGGYEQFF.

This clone was detected only a few times. The chain is built from TRBV3-1 (or the pseudogene TRBV3-2) and TRBJ1-2, with D possibly being TRBD1 (6 bases). Per the germline V gene, CDR1 is LGHDT and CDR2 is YNNKEL (reference sequence). V lost 3 bases, J lost 6 bases, and 14 bases lay in between. The CDR3 is made up of 14 amino acids. The CDR3 coding sequence is TGTGCCAGCAGCCACCCCGCAGGGGCTGATGGCTACACCTTC. Translated: CASSHPAGADGYTF.

The chain couples TRBV20-1 to TRBJ2-1; D not certain. Trimming stripped 6 bases from V and 8 bases from J, with 8 bases between. The germline gives CDR1 DFQATT, CDR2 SNEGSKA (reference sequence). The CDR3 sequence is 10 residues long. In DNA form, the CDR3 reads TGCAGTGCGAACCAAGATGAGCAGTTCTTC. Translation: CSANQDEQFF.

The chain has TRBV5-6 and TRBJ2-7; D remains ambiguous. In germline, CDR1 is SGHDT, CDR2 YYEEEE. The CDR3 sequence is 13 residues long. With 4 bases removed from V and 3 bases from J, the gap between germline ends came to 11 bases. The CDR3 nucleotides read TGTGCCAGCAGCCCACAACCTTTCTACGAGCAGTACTTC. This sequence encodes CASSPQPFYEQYF.

This chain joins TRBV24-1 and TRBJ2-5; D perhaps matches TRBD2 (6 bases). V lost 4 bases and J lost 9, with 14 bases in between. CDR3 length equals 13 residues. Germline-derived CDR1 and CDR2 are KGHDR and SFDVKD. CDR3 protein: CATSDPGLGSQYF. The CDR3 bases are TGTGCCACCAGTGACCCGGGACTTGGGTCCCAGTACTTC.

The CDR3: CASSLRGKGQPQHF. In DNA form, the CDR3 reads TGTGCCAGCAGTTTACGGGGAAAGGGTCAGCCCCAGCATTTT. The chain couples TRBV28 to TRBJ1-5, with D unresolved. The V gene's germline CDR1 is MDHEN and CDR2 SYDVKM. The V gene lost 2 bases and the J gene lost 6 bases, with 11 bases spanning the gap. The CDR3 is 14 amino acids. The full variable domain, rest sourced from reference TRBV28 and TRBJ1-5, is DVKVTQSSRYLVKRTGEKVFLECVQDMDHENMFWYRQDPGLGLRLIYFSYDVKMKEKGDIPEGYSVSREKKERFSLILESASTNQTSMYLCASSLRGKGQPQHFGDGTRLSIL.

The V gene is TRBV30, the J gene TRBJ2-5; perhaps D is TRBD1 or TRBD2 (5 bases each). CDR1 is GTSNPN, CDR2 SVGIG, per germline (reference sequence). Trimming took off 2 bases at V and 1 base at J, with 11 bases between the two ends. The CDR3 runs to 14 residues. The DNA of the CDR3 is TGTGCCTGGAGTAGGCGTGGGGGCCAAGAGACCCAGTACTTC. Translated, it gives CAWSRRGGQETQYF.

The chain uses TRBV3-1 (or the pseudogene TRBV3-2) and TRBJ2-5, with D perhaps matching TRBD1 (5 bases). The CDR3 is 15 residues long. Germline V lookup: CDR1 LGHDT, CDR2 YNNKEL (reference sequence). The V end lost 0 bases, the J end lost 2 bases, and 10 bases lay between the germline ends. Here the CDR3 DNA reads TGTGCCAGCAGCCAAGATAGGGGCAGACAAGAGACCCAGTACTTC. Protein: CASSQDRGRQETQYF.

The chain carries TRBV28 and TRBJ1-1, with D unclear. This CDR3 contains 13 residues. Per the germline V gene, CDR1 is MDHEN and CDR2 is SYDVKM. Between the trimmed V and J ends, which lost 2 bases and 4 bases, there was a span of 8 bases. The CDR3 region is CASSLREGTEAFF. The CDR3 nucleotides read TGTGCCAGCAGTTTACGGGAGGGCACTGAAGCTTTCTTT.

V usage is TRBV6-2 or TRBV6-3 and J usage is TRBJ1-5, with unresolved D. Trimming took 4 bases from V and 5 from J, leaving 9 bases between them. The CDR3 runs 13 residues. Germline lookup yields CDR1 MNHEY and CDR2 SVGEGT. The CDR3: CASSFSRDQPQHF. The CDR3 DNA sequence: TGTGCCAGCAGTTTTTCACGTGATCAGCCCCAGCATTTT.

This clone was seen more than once but under ten times. The chain carries TRBV28 and TRBJ1-2; D unresolved. The CDR3 is 14 amino acids. The germline CDR1 and CDR2 sequences are MDHEN and SYDVKM. Trimming cost V 5 bases and J 7 bases, with 17 bases left between them. The CDR3 sequence is CASSPDGRGGGYTF. CDR3 bases: TGTGCCAGCAGTCCAGATGGACGGGGAGGTGGCTACACCTTC.

The chain is built from TRBV10-1 and TRBJ2-7; D call uncertain. The CDR3 covers 18 residues. V lost 1 base, J lost 1 base, and 20 bases lay in between. Germline V gene lookup returns CDR1 WNHNN and CDR2 SYGVQD (reference sequence). CDR3 loop: CASSEFRILWVSSYEQYF. The CDR3 bases are TGCGCCAGCAGTGAGTTTCGTATCCTATGGGTATCTTCCTACGAGCAGTACTTC.

The chain uses TRBV11-2 and TRBJ2-7, with D possibly being TRBD1 or TRBD2 (7 bases each). This CDR3 contains 14 residues. Germline loops: CDR1 SGHAT, CDR2 FQNNGV. V lost 7 bases, J lost 6 bases, and 19 bases lay in between. The CDR3 DNA follows: TGTGCCAGCACCGCGTCCAGGGGGGGCGCCGAGCAGTACTTC. Translating it yields CASTASRGGAEQYF.

V gene TRBV5-1 combines with J gene TRBJ2-7; a possible D gene is TRBD2 (6 bases). V was clipped by 6 bases and J by 3 bases, with 10 bases between them. CDR3 length equals 12 residues. From germline, CDR1 is SGHRS and CDR2 YFSETQ. The CDR3 bases are TGCGCCAGCATCGGGGGTGACTACGAGCAGTACTTC. Protein sequence: CASIGGDYEQYF.

The chain combines TRBV27 with TRBJ2-7; D may be TRBD2 (5 bases). Germline CDR1 reads MNHEY; CDR2 reads SMNVEV (reference sequence). There are 14 residues in the CDR3. V shed 5 bases and J shed 1 base, with 12 bases lying between them. The chain's CDR3 is CASSLTSTSYEQYF. The CDR3 DNA is TGTGCCAGCAGTCTAACTAGTACATCCTACGAGCAGTACTTC.

CDR3 residues: CASSERGGSNEQFF. The DNA of the CDR3 is TGTGCCAGCAGTGAACGGGGCGGGAGCAATGAGCAGTTCTTC. The chain links TRBV6-4 to TRBJ2-1; TRBD2 matches at 7 bases. Trimming took 3 bases from V and 6 from J; bases not matched to a gene: 5. In germline, CDR1 is MRHNA, CDR2 SNTAGT. The CDR3 runs to 14 residues.

The chain links TRBV6-1 to TRBJ1-2; possible D gene TRBD1, 6 bases. Germline values: CDR1 MNHNS, CDR2 SASEGT. The ends were cut back, 2 bases at V and 8 bases at J, with 12 bases in the middle. The CDR3 extends over 13 amino acids. CDR3 in amino acids: CASSELGGRGYTF. DNA of the CDR3: TGTGCCAGCAGTGAACTTGGGGGGCGAGGCTACACCTTC.

The V gene is TRBV7-8, the J gene TRBJ2-1; tentatively, D is TRBD2 (5 bases). V lost 5 bases and J lost 9, with 11 bases in between. This CDR3 is built from 12 residues. Germline V gives CDR1 SGHVS, CDR2 FQNEAQ. CDR3: CASSQRWGEQFF. DNA of the CDR3: TGTGCCAGCAGCCAGCGGTGGGGTGAGCAGTTCTTC.

The chain employs TRBV18 and TRBJ1-2; D is undetermined. Germline CDR1 and CDR2: KGHSH and LQKENI. The CDR3 totals 15 residues. V was shortened by 6 bases and J by 3 bases, with 17 bases between the two germline ends. The CDR3 sequence: CASSTIDTDYYGYTF. CDR3 nucleotides: TGTGCCAGCTCTACCATTGACACCGATTACTATGGCTACACCTTC. Full variable domain (outside the CDR3, taken from reference TRBV18 and TRBJ1-2): NAGVMQNPRHLVRRRGQEARLRCSPMKGHSHVYWYRQLPEEGLKFMVYLQKENIIDESGMPKERFSAEFPKEGPSILRIQQVVRGDSAAYFCASSTIDTDYYGYTFGSGTRLTVV.